This T cell receptor beta chain is drawn from a study of monozygotic twins with inflammatory bowel disease. Broader study findings: It was in IBD patients that TCRbeta diversity (inverse Simpson) was lower than in healthy co-twins. No detectable difference in repertoire similarity separated concordant from discordant twins, possibly as a result of limited power.

Each CDR3 protein gets one entry in TCRdb, which reprocessed the 5' RACE reads and gives no DNA. The listing records hundreds of thousands of distinct CDR3 sequences. As concerns this clonotype: Antigen specificity is unknown.

This clonotype was sampled from a human donor with ulcerative colitis or Crohn's disease, or a healthy co-twin of an affected twin (not recorded which). The sequenced sample consisted of blood.

CDR3 loop: CASRGQGANYGYTF. The chain employs TRBV2 and TRBJ1-2; TCRdb picks TRBD1, but there is no DNA to check that call. CDR1 is SNHLY and CDR2 is FYNNEI in the germline V gene. CDR3 length equals 14 residues.